The 23 T cell receptor beta chains reported below all come from one sample, sequenced in a study of T cell responses to AZD1222 COVID-19 vaccine. Assay: immunoSEQ multiplex PCR; the TCRdb copy retains only in-frame clones and omits some. There are tens of thousands of clones in the sample; approximately 90% occur only once, and roughly 5.9% lies in the top ten. Sequenced here: peripheral blood, sampled 28 days after the second AZD1222 dose. All receptors derive from an adult who received the AZD1222 COVID-19 vaccine.

This clone was picked up one time. The V and J genes are TRBV9 and TRBJ1-2, with 8 nucleotides matching TRBD1. V was clipped by 3 bases and J by 8 bases; unmatched bases: 6. CDR1 and CDR2 (germline): SGDLS, YYNGEE. This CDR3 comprises 13 residues. CDR3 coding DNA: TGTGCCAGCAGCGCGGACAGGGAGCGGGGCTACACCTTC. Amino acids: CASSADRERGYTF.

The CDR3 coding sequence is TGTGCCAGCAGCGTAGCTGGGATAGGGCGTGTTGATGGCTACACCTTC. Its translation is CASSVAGIGRVDGYTF. The rearrangement uses TRBV9 and TRBJ1-2; no firm D call. The CDR3 totals 16 residues. Trimming took 0 bases from V and 6 from J, leaving 18 bases between them. Per germline, CDR1 SGDLS and CDR2 YYNGEE.

The V gene is TRBV6-5, the J gene TRBJ2-3; D may be TRBD2 (7 bases). The CDR3 consists of 15 residues. Germline CDR1 and CDR2: MNHEY and SVGAGI. Trimming took 8 bases from V and 3 from J, leaving 18 bases between them. The CDR3 DNA is TGTGCCAGCCAAGAGGGGGGGGGCAGGACAGATACGCAGTATTTT. Encoded protein: CASQEGGGRTDTQYF.

This clone was detected a few times. The chain is built from TRBV29-1 and TRBJ1-5, with D unresolved. Trimming took 6 bases from V and 3 from J, leaving 15 bases between them. This CDR3 is 14 amino acids long. Germline CDR1 and CDR2: SQVTM and ANQGSEA. CDR3 sequence (DNA): TGCAGCGTAGACGGGGTGCGGGACAATCAGCCCCAGCATTTT. Translated, it gives CSVDGVRDNQPQHF.

This rearrangement joins TRBV5-1 to TRBJ1-2; no clear D gene. Germline V gene data show CDR1 as SGHRS and CDR2 as YFSETQ. The CDR3 spans 15 residues. V shed 1 base and J shed 0 bases, with 10 bases lying between them. The CDR3 here is CASSLSTVPNYGYTF. CDR3 in DNA: TGCGCCAGCAGCTTGAGCACAGTACCTAACTATGGCTACACCTTC.

The J gene is TRBJ1-2, the V gene TRBV6-1; 7 bases agree with TRBD1. Germline-derived CDR1 and CDR2 are MNHNS and SASEGT. The CDR3 covers 13 residues. Unmatched junction bases numbered 6, after V lost 1 base and J lost 10 bases. The CDR3 region has the DNA TGTGCCAGCAGTGAAGAGGCCAGGGGGAACTACACCTTC. Protein product: CASSEEARGNYTF.

V and J are TRBV3-1 (or the pseudogene TRBV3-2) and TRBJ2-2; D tentatively fits TRBD1 or TRBD2 (5 bases each). This CDR3 has 16 residues. V lost 3 bases and J lost 5, with 16 bases in between. Per germline, CDR1 LGHDT and CDR2 YNNKEL (reference sequence). CDR3 nucleotide sequence: TGTGCCAGCAGCCAGCCCTTGGGGACGGGGACCGGGGAGCTGTTTTTT. It specifies CASSQPLGTGTGELFF.

CDR3 coding DNA: TGTGCCAGCAGCTCCGAACGAACAGGGAATAGGTGGCGAGATACGCAGTATTTT. Translated, it gives CASSSERTGNRWRDTQYF. This chain joins TRBV5-6 and TRBJ2-3; D perhaps matches TRBD1 (6 bases). V lost 3 bases, J lost 5 bases, and 25 bases lay in between. The CDR3 consists of 18 residues. The germline V gene has CDR1 SGHDT and CDR2 YYEEEE.

The V and J genes are TRBV29-1 and TRBJ1-1; 11 bases are a match to TRBD1. Germline V gene data show CDR1 as SQVTM and CDR2 as ANQGSEA. This CDR3 has 14 amino acids. With 7 bases clipped from V and 0 bases from J, the junction kept 4 bases outside the gene matches. The CDR3 loop reads CSAQDRGLNTEAFF. The CDR3 region has the DNA TGCAGCGCCCAGGACAGGGGGCTGAACACTGAAGCTTTCTTT.

This clone was seen a handful of times. This chain connects TRBV6-5 to TRBJ2-5, with unresolved D. Germline assignment: CDR1 MNHEY and CDR2 SVGAGI. Trimming took off 3 bases at V and 1 base at J, with 3 bases between the two ends. This CDR3 region has 12 residues. CDR3 in DNA: TGTGCCAGCAGTTATGGCCAAGAGACCCAGTACTTC. It yields the protein CASSYGQETQYF.

Written as DNA, the CDR3 is TGTGCCAGCAGCTTCGGCCCAAGCGGTGTTTCTGGGGCCAACGTCCTGACTTTC. As protein: CASSFGPSGVSGANVLTF. The chain has TRBV13 and TRBJ2-6, with D possibly matching TRBD2 (5 bases). The CDR3 is 18 amino acids. The germline V gene encodes CDR1 PRHDT and CDR2 FYEKMQ (reference sequence). V gave up 3 bases and J gave up 1 base, with 16 bases separating them.

The rearrangement links TRBV7-9 to TRBJ1-5; D not certain. Germline V gives CDR1 SEHNR, CDR2 FQNEAQ (reference sequence). The V end was cut by 1 base, the J end by 11 bases, with 9 bases between. This CDR3 spans 12 amino acids. CDR3 DNA: TGTGCCAGCAGCTTAGGGACGATAGCCCAGCATTTT. Its protein product is CASSLGTIAQHF.

CDR3: CASSLWTGFYDEQYF. DNA for the CDR3: TGTGCCAGCAGCCTCTGGACAGGGTTCTACGACGAGCAGTACTTC. The rearrangement links TRBV5-6 to TRBJ2-7, with 8 bases identical to TRBD1. Per germline, CDR1 SGHDT and CDR2 YYEEEE. The CDR3 totals 15 residues. Trimming at V came to 4 bases and at J to 5 bases, leaving 11 bases not matched to a gene.

The genes are TRBV6-1 and TRBJ2-3, with 12 bases lining up with TRBD2. This CDR3 contains 18 residues. Germline V CDR1 and CDR2: MNHNS, SASEGT. Trimming cost V 4 bases and J 3 bases; bases outside gene matches: 11. CDR3 in amino acids: CASSAWAGTSGQTDTQYF. The CDR3 DNA reads TGTGCCAGCAGTGCATGGGCCGGGACTAGCGGGCAAACAGATACGCAGTATTTT.

V usage is TRBV6-5 and J usage is TRBJ2-7; 11 nucleotides line up with TRBD2. CDR3 length: 15 amino acids. J lost 4 bases, V lost 6 bases, and 8 bases had no gene match. Germline V gene data show CDR1 as MNHEY and CDR2 as SVGAGI. The CDR3 here is CASSRGTSGTYEQYF. CDR3 nucleotide sequence: TGTGCCAGCAGCCGCGGGACTAGCGGAACTTACGAGCAGTACTTC.

The chain combines TRBV6-4 with TRBJ1-2, with D perhaps matching TRBD1 (5 bases). Trimming removed 6 bases at V and 5 bases at J, with 22 bases between. CDR1 MRHNA and CDR2 SNTAGT come from the germline V gene. CDR3 size: 16 residues. CDR3 sequence reads: CASRPFSTWTTYGYTF. For the CDR3, the DNA is TGTGCCAGCAGGCCCTTCAGCACCTGGACAACGTATGGCTACACCTTC.

The rearrangement links TRBV5-1 to TRBJ1-1; D uncertain. V lost 5 bases and J 1 base, leaving 9 bases between the germline ends. CDR1 SGHRS and CDR2 YFSETQ come from the germline V gene. The CDR3 covers 13 residues. CDR3 DNA: TGCGCCAGCAGAGAGCAACCGAACACTGAAGCTTTCTTT. It translates to CASREQPNTEAFF.

V gene TRBV6-5 combines with J gene TRBJ2-5, with D unclear. Between the trimmed V and J ends, which lost 0 bases and 2 bases, there was a span of 7 bases. This CDR3 spans 14 amino acids. Germline CDR1 reads MNHEY; CDR2 reads SVGAGI. The CDR3 region is CASSYSTLQETQYF. The CDR3 region has the DNA TGTGCCAGCAGTTACTCTACACTTCAAGAGACCCAGTACTTC.

The chain is built from TRBV10-1 and TRBJ1-3; TRBD1 agrees at 7 bases. The V gene's germline CDR1 is WNHNN and CDR2 SYGVQD (reference sequence). V lost 8 bases, J lost 4 bases, and 5 bases stayed unmatched. The CDR3 runs 13 residues. This chain's CDR3 is CASEQGRGNTIYF. The CDR3 coding sequence is TGCGCCAGCGAACAGGGGAGAGGAAACACCATATATTTT.

J is TRBJ2-2 and V is TRBV10-3, with TRBD2 matching 12 bases. V lost 9 bases and J lost 4; bases outside the gene matches: 6. This CDR3 has 15 residues. The germline CDR1 and CDR2 sequences are ENHRY and SYGVKD. The DNA for the CDR3 is TGTGCCATAGCATCGACTAGCGGGGGCACCGGGGAGCTGTTTTTT. Amino acid sequence: CAIASTSGGTGELFF.

The chain employs TRBV7-9 and TRBJ2-1; the D gene is possibly TRBD1 (6 bases). This CDR3 comprises 16 residues. Trimming took 4 bases from V and 0 from J, leaving 13 bases between them. The germline V gene encodes CDR1 SEHNR and CDR2 FQNEAQ (reference sequence). CDR3 coding DNA: TGTGCCAGCAGCTATGGGGGCCCGAGCTCCTACAATGAGCAGTTCTTC. Translating gives CASSYGGPSSYNEQFF.

This clone has only one observation. The chain recombines TRBV29-1 with TRBJ1-2; weak D call: TRBD1 (5 bases). The V gene lost 3 bases and the J gene lost 5 bases, with 10 bases spanning the gap. Looked up from germline, CDR1 is SQVTM and CDR2 is ANQGSEA. The CDR3 totals 12 residues. CDR3 residues: CSVDREGYGYTF. Here the CDR3 DNA reads TGCAGCGTTGACAGGGAGGGGTATGGCTACACCTTC.

J is TRBJ2-1 and V is TRBV7-3; TRBD2 might be the D (5 bases). Trimming left V 6 bases short and J 5 bases short, with 11 bases between. Germline assignment: CDR1 SGHTA and CDR2 FQGTGA. The CDR3 has 13 residues. This chain's CDR3 is CASSRTSNNEQFF. CDR3 bases: TGTGCCAGCAGTCGTACTAGTAACAATGAGCAGTTCTTC.